This TCR beta chain was recovered during a study of blood T cell repertoires in COVID-19. Study-level background: Material from acute and convalescent COVID-19 was sourced from the United States, Italy and Spain. PBMCs, B-cell-depleted T cells, or T cells were the source of the cDNA or gDNA that made up the material.

Assay used: immunoSEQ multiplex PCR; TCRdb lists only in-frame clones, some missing. The repertoire holds 310,000 or so clones, with 87% as singletons. The TCR comes from a woman aged 45-65 years who had recovered from COVID-19. The sample was peripheral blood.

CDR3 region: CASSYQGQANTEAFF. The CDR3 DNA reads TGTGCCAGCTCCTATCAGGGACAGGCGAACACTGAAGCTTTCTTT. The rearrangement links TRBV6-5 to TRBJ1-1; 8 bases line up with TRBD1. V lost 8 bases, J lost 1 base, and 9 bases stayed unmatched. Germline V gives CDR1 MNHEY, CDR2 SVGAGI. This CDR3 region has 15 residues.